The rows below give T cell receptor beta chains drawn from one sample of a study of beta chain features in type 1 diabetes. The method was immunoSEQ multiplex PCR; TCRdb's version includes in-frame clones alone and lacks a portion of them. The sample has 120,000 to 150,000 clones, approximately 52% seen once; the top ten hold under 0.45%. Sequenced: Tregs from blood. Source of these receptors: a man aged 18 to 30 in good health. Both conserved end residues are part of each CDR3. The order of the fields is V gene, J gene, CDR3 protein.

TRBV7-9	TRBJ1-5	CASSLSRGSQHF
TRBV29-1	-	CSVGGGGEQYF
TRBV7-2	TRBJ2-5	CASSRQGAGETQYF
TRBV18	TRBJ1-2	CASSPTLNYGYTF
TRBV5-1	TRBJ2-1	CASSLARLNEQFF
TRBV9	TRBJ1-1	CASSAQQGNTEAFF
TRBV7-9	TRBJ1-1	CASSFSGGSEAFF
TRBV28	TRBJ1-1	CASSPPDRNTEAFF
TRBV6-6	TRBJ2-7	CASSYSLGTGREQYF
TRBV30	TRBJ1-1	CAWDRTSTEAFF
TRBV5-1	TRBJ2-7	CASSNRGSEQYF
TRBV11-2	TRBJ1-1	CASSYAQGNTEAFF
TRBV23-1	TRBJ2-3	CASSQSWRLGLEDTQYF
TRBV5-4	TRBJ2-5	CASSSKDRAQETQYF
TRBV7-2	TRBJ2-1	CASSFTRGNEQFF
TRBV4-2	TRBJ1-1	CASSHLDRLNTEAFF
TRBV30	TRBJ2-2	CAWSVGGAGELFF
TRBV28	TRBJ2-4	CASTPVTEAKNIQYF
TRBV6-1	TRBJ2-7	CASRQGASYEQYF
TRBV5-1	TRBJ2-3	CASSLTGQVPDTQYF
TRBV29-1	TRBJ1-2	CSVAGLSDNNYGYTF
TRBV4-3	TRBJ2-7	CASSQAALTYEQYF
TRBV7-2	TRBJ2-7	CASSPRDRGSHEQYF
TRBV6-5	TRBJ2-5	CASSRGLVETQYF
TRBV7-2	TRBJ1-1	CASSFGQGGAFF
TRBV27	TRBJ2-3	CASSLIPGAGTDTQYF
TRBV7-2	TRBJ1-1	CASSLGVFTEAFF
TRBV7-2	TRBJ1-1	CASSPLDRAPRAFF
TRBV23-1	TRBJ1-5	CASSHWMGGFNQPQHF
TRBV7-3	TRBJ2-6	CASSPRGDLNVLTF
TRBV20-1	TRBJ1-2	CSGGPYGYTF
TRBV7-2	-	CASSLVPAHEQYF
TRBV6-5	TRBJ2-3	CASSRGAGGTDTQYF
TRBV10-3	TRBJ2-1	CAISPGGGVGDEQFF
TRBV19	TRBJ1-2	CASSITNYGYTF
TRBV28	TRBJ2-7	CASNRQGRAYEQYF
TRBV7-9	TRBJ1-1	CASSARDRVATEAFF
TRBV6-5	TRBJ2-1	CASRNHRGGNEQFF
TRBV18	TRBJ1-1	CASSRTGFGEAFF
TRBV29-1	TRBJ2-7	CSVELPRQGMAYEQYF
TRBV5-4	TRBJ1-2	CASSFLAGVEGYTF
TRBV19	TRBJ1-1	CASSIGFVTGNTEAFF
TRBV4-2	TRBJ2-2	CASSQDRGGGRGELFF
TRBV4-2	TRBJ2-7	CASSQDPSGLREQYF
TRBV5-1	TRBJ2-5	CASSFGGLFGETQYF
TRBV18	TRBJ2-7	CASSRSATGGSYEQYF